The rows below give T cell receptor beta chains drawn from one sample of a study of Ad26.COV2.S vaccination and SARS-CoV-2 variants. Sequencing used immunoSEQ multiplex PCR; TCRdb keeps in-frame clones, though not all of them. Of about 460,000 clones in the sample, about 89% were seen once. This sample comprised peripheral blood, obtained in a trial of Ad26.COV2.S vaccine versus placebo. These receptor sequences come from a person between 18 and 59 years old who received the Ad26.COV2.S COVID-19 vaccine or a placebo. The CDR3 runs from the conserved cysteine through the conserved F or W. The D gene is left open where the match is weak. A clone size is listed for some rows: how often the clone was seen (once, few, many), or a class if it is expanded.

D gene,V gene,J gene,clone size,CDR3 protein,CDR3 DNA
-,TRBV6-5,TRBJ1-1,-,CASTPTDRNTEAFF,TGTGCCAGCACCCCTACCGACAGGAACACTGAAGCTTTCTTT
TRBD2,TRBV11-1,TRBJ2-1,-,CASSLRASGIYNEQFF,TGTGCCAGCAGCTTAAGGGCTAGCGGGATTTACAATGAGCAGTTCTTC
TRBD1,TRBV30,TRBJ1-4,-,CAWGQGDLTTNEKLFF,TGTGCCTGGGGCCAGGGGGATCTCACAACTAATGAAAAACTGTTTTTT
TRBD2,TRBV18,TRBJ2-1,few,CASSTRLSASGVYNEQFF,TGTGCCAGCTCCACCCGTCTCTCTGCTAGCGGGGTCTACAATGAGCAGTTCTTC
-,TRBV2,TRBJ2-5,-,CASSGDNNQETQYF,TGTGCCAGCAGTGGAGACAATAACCAAGAGACCCAGTACTTC
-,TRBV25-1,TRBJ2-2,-,CASKTNTGELFF,TGTGCCAGCAAAACGAACACCGGGGAGCTGTTTTTT
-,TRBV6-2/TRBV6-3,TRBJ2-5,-,CASSYSTSLPETQYF,TGTGCCAGCAGTTACTCTACTAGCCTACCAGAGACCCAGTACTTC
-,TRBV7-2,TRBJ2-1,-,CASSARGSSYNEQFF,TGTGCCAGCAGCGCCCGGGGGAGCTCCTACAATGAGCAGTTCTTC
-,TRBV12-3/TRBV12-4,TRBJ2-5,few,CASSRPGRETQYF,TGTGCCAGCAGTCGACCGGGGAGGGAGACCCAGTACTTC
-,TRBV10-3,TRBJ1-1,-,CAISDGRSGEVGAFF,TGTGCCATCAGTGACGGGCGGTCAGGGGAGGTTGGAGCTTTCTTT
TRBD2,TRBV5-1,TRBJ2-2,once,CASSLLAGTGELFF,TGCGCCAGCAGCTTGCTAGCGGGGACCGGGGAGCTGTTTTTT
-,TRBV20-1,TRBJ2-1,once,CSARFYNEQFF,TGCAGTGCTAGATTCTACAATGAGCAGTTCTTC
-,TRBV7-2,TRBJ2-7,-,CASSLERTYEQYF,TGTGCCAGCAGCTTAGAACGGACCTACGAGCAGTACTTC
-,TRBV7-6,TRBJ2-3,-,CASSSHISTEGTDTQYF,TGTGCCAGCAGCTCACATATTAGCACGGAGGGCACAGATACGCAGTATTTT
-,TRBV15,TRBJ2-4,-,CATSKQKLLAKNIQYF,TGTGCCACCAGCAAACAGAAGTTACTAGCCAAAAACATTCAGTACTTC
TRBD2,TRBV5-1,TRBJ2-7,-,CASSLAKGLAAYEQYF,TGCGCCAGCAGCTTGGCGAAGGGACTAGCGGCTTACGAGCAGTACTTC
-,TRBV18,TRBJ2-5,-,CASSPFEGKETQYF,TGTGCCAGCTCACCGTTTGAAGGGAAGGAGACCCAGTACTTC
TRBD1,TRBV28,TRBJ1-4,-,CASSSGQELEKLFF,TGTGCCAGCAGTTCCGGACAGGAGCTTGAAAAACTGTTTTTT
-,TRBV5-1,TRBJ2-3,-,CASSFQGTTISDTQYF,TGCGCCAGCAGCTTTCAGGGGACGACCATCTCAGATACGCAGTATTTT
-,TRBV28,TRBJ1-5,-,CASNPDAGSNQPQHF,TGTGCCAGCAATCCCGATGCGGGGAGCAATCAGCCCCAGCATTTT
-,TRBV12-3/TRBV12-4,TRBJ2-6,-,CASSIAGANVLTF,TGTGCCAGCAGCATTGCTGGGGCCAACGTCCTGACTTTC
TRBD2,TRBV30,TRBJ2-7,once,CAWNPPSGAYEQYF,TGTGCCTGGAACCCCCCTAGCGGCGCCTACGAGCAGTACTTC
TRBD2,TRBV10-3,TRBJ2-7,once,CAISESGSGRAHEQYF,TGTGCCATCAGTGAGTCGGGTAGCGGGAGGGCCCACGAGCAGTACTTC
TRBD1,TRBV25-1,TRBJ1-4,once,CASSETGGTNEKLFF,TGTGCCAGCAGTGAGACAGGGGGCACTAATGAAAAACTGTTTTTT
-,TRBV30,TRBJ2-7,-,CAWSGGGNEQYF,TGTGCCTGGAGTGGAGGGGGGAACGAGCAGTACTTC
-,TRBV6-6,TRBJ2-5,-,CASSYSSAELTTQYF,TGTGCCAGCAGTTACTCATCGGCGGAGCTGACGACCCAGTACTTC